The clone carrying this T cell receptor beta chain showed up many times. CDR1 is DFQATT and CDR2 is SNEGSKA in the germline V gene (reference sequence). The CDR3 has 12 amino acids. The trim removed 5 bases at V and 5 bases at J, leaving 5 bases unmatched. The data belong to a study of Graves' ophthalmopathy and Graves' hyperthyroidism. TCR beta CDR3 amplification used RNA transcripts. First-round RT-PCR employed HTBI primers, with a second-round multiplex PCR after it. TCRdb reprocessed the multiplex PCR reads with MiXCR, giving one entry per CDR3 protein. The table lists a few hundred thousand distinct CDR3 sequences, less than 20% of them singletons, with approximately 7% in the top ten.

V and J are TRBV20-1 and TRBJ2-7, with TRBD1 matching 8 bases. The source material was peripheral blood. This clonotype was obtained from a woman under 30 with stable Graves' hyperthyroidism. CDR3 amino acids: CSARQGRDEQYF. The CDR3 bases are TGCAGTGCTCGACAGGGGCGGGACGAGCAGTACTTC.